This TCR beta chain was sequenced for a study of blood T cells in healthy people across ages. PBMCs numbering at least 6 million were isolated per sample. As to this clonotype: Its antigen is undetermined.

Study outcomes and limitations: Long-lived and aged donors differed, with more naive CD4+ cells and higher diversity in the long-lived.

The germline CDR1 and CDR2 sequences are KGHSY and FQNENV. Trimming pared 1 base from V and 13 bases from J, leaving 23 bases between. This CDR3 region has 16 residues. The use of a sample-barcoded 5' primer and a J-beta primer mix characterized a second PCR of roughly 6 to 11 cycles. Each cDNA molecule, via a template-switch adaptor with 12 random nucleotides, was tagged. From each sample, at least 2.5 million paired-end reads containing CDR3 were obtained. TCRdb called the 5' RACE reads again in MiXCR, with one record for every CDR3 protein. The data show around 1,800,000 distinct CDR3 sequences, 35% to 50% seen once.

The sample taken for sequencing was blood. The TCR originated in a human donor in good health. J is TRBJ2-4 and V is TRBV16; the D gene is possibly TRBD2 (7 bases). The CDR3 DNA sequence: TGTGCCAGCAGCCAATGGGGGGGGCCCCCCAACAATGAGCAGTACTTC. Translating gives CASSQWGGPPNNEQYF.